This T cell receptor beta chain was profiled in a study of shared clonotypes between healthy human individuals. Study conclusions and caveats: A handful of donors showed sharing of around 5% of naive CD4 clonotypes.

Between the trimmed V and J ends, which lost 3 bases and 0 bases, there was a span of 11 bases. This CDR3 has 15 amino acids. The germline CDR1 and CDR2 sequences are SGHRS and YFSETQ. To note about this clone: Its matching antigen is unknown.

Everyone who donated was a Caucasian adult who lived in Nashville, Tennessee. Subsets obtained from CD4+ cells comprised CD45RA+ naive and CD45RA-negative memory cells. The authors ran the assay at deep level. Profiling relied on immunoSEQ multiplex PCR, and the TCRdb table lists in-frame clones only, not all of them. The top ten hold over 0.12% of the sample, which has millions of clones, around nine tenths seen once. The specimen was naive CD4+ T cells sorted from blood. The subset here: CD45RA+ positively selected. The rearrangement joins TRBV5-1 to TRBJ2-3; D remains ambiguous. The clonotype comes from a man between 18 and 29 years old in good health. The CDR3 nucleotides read TGCGCCAGCAGCTACGCCGGGCTAAGCACAGATACGCAGTATTTT. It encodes CASSYAGLSTDTQYF.